Listed below are T cell receptor beta chains from one sample, sequenced in a study of cytomegalovirus exposure and HLA in healthy donors. Produced via immunoSEQ multiplex PCR; TCRdb's table is partial and in-frame only. The sample table includes tens of thousands of clones. The sequencing sample was made of PBMCs. The receptors were gathered from a male donor in good health and CMV-seronegative. The CDR3 runs from the conserved cysteine through the conserved F or W. Each record gives: D gene, clone size, V gene, J gene, CDR3 protein, CDR3 DNA. D genes are given only for firm matches. Size tells how often a clone was seen (once, few, many) or the class of an expanded clone, and some rows leave it out.

.	.	TRBV2	TRBJ2-7	CASTWTKGTEQYF	TGTGCCAGCACATGGACTAAGGGGACCGAGCAGTACTTC
.	.	TRBV29-1	TRBJ2-5	CSVEISSEETQYF	TGCAGCGTTGAAATTAGTAGCGAGGAGACCCAGTACTTC
TRBD2	.	TRBV9	TRBJ2-1	CASSVDPAGGYNEQFF	TGTGCCAGCAGCGTAGATCCAGCGGGAGGGTACAATGAGCAGTTCTTC
.	.	TRBV7-9	TRBJ2-7	CASSSQNIPYEQYF	TGTGCCAGCAGCTCCCAGAATATTCCCTACGAGCAGTACTTC
.	.	TRBV6-5	TRBJ2-5	CASTKGVHAETQYF	TGTGCCAGCACCAAGGGAGTCCACGCAGAGACCCAGTACTTC
TRBD1	.	TRBV5-1	TRBJ2-1	CASSLGTGIYNEQFF	TGCGCCAGCAGCTTGGGGACAGGGATCTACAATGAGCAGTTCTTC
.	.	TRBV28	TRBJ2-7	CASSLSGFVVYEQYF	TGTGCCAGCAGTTTATCGGGGTTCGTAGTATACGAGCAGTACTTC
TRBD2	.	TRBV7-6	TRBJ2-5	CASSLGGLVTQYF	TGTGCCAGCAGCTTAGGGGGACTAGTCACCCAGTACTTC
.	.	TRBV11-1	TRBJ2-3	CASSLRSSRGDTQYF	TGTGCCAGCAGCTTAAGGAGTAGCCGGGGGGATACGCAGTATTTT
.	.	TRBV2	TRBJ1-2	CASSGQKTNYGYTF	TGTGCCAGCAGTGGACAGAAAACTAACTATGGCTACACCTTC
.	.	TRBV7-9	TRBJ2-3	CASSPPLSSTQYF	TGTGCCAGCAGCCCCCCTCTCTCGAGTACGCAGTATTTT
.	.	TRBV28	TRBJ1-5	CASSFRASGNQPQHF	TGTGCCAGCAGTTTCAGGGCTTCGGGCAATCAGCCCCAGCATTTT
TRBD1	.	TRBV9	TRBJ1-4	CASSVGDRGSEKLFF	TGTGCCAGCAGCGTAGGGGACAGGGGATCTGAAAAACTGTTTTTT
.	.	TRBV9	TRBJ1-2	CASSVVTNYGYTF	TGTGCCAGCAGCGTAGTTACTAACTATGGCTACACCTTC
.	.	TRBV20-1	TRBJ1-1	CSASQRTEAFF	TGCAGTGCGTCTCAGCGAACTGAAGCTTTCTTT
.	.	TRBV7-8	TRBJ2-2	CASSSANTGELFF	TGTGCCAGCAGCTCCGCGAACACCGGGGAGCTGTTTTTT
.	.	TRBV5-1	TRBJ1-1	CASSLGQTRWGGANTEAFF	TGCGCCAGCAGCTTGGGGCAGACCCGCTGGGGAGGGGCGAACACTGAAGCTTTCTTT
.	.	TRBV19	TRBJ2-7	CASSLRGTRPPIGPYEQYF	TGTGCCAGTAGTTTGAGAGGGACAAGACCACCCATAGGACCCTACGAGCAGTACTTC
TRBD2	.	TRBV7-2	TRBJ2-3	CASSLERGRDTQYF	TGTGCCAGCAGCTTAGAGCGGGGAAGAGATACGCAGTATTTT
.	.	TRBV18	TRBJ1-5	CPKLPLCRLSNQPQHF	TGTCCTAAGCTCCCCCTATGCCGCTTAAGCAATCAGCCCCAGCATTTT
TRBD1	.	TRBV2	TRBJ2-7	CASRNRGGTGGEQYF	TGTGCCAGCAGAAACCGGGGTGGGACAGGGGGCGAGCAGTACTTC
.	.	TRBV6-1	TRBJ1-2	CASSEVGLRGYTF	TGTGCCAGCAGTGAAGTCGGACTTCGGGGCTACACCTTC
TRBD1	.	TRBV10-3	TRBJ1-4	CAISEGQVGEKLFF	TGTGCCATCAGTGAGGGACAGGTGGGGGAAAAACTGTTTTTT
.	.	TRBV7-2	TRBJ1-6	CASSRQNSPLHF	TGTGCCAGCAGCCGTCAGAATTCACCCCTCCACTTT
.	.	TRBV7-2	TRBJ2-5	CASSFGRRGETQYF	TGTGCCAGCAGCTTCGGTAGGAGGGGAGAGACCCAGTACTTC
TRBD2	.	TRBV30	TRBJ2-7	CAWSVSIGGRRAYEQYF	TGTGCCTGGAGTGTATCCATCGGCGGGAGAAGGGCCTACGAGCAGTACTTC
.	.	TRBV9	TRBJ2-1	CASSVDGRSSEQFF	TGTGCCAGCAGCGTAGACGGCAGGTCCAGTGAGCAGTTCTTC
TRBD1	.	TRBV7-9	TRBJ2-6	CASSVTGTGATRANVLTF	TGTGCCAGCAGCGTCACCGGGACAGGGGCAACCCGGGCCAACGTCCTGACTTTC
TRBD1	.	TRBV7-2	TRBJ1-1	CASSSTPSTGGTEAFF	TGTGCCAGCAGCTCAACCCCGTCGACAGGGGGCACTGAAGCTTTCTTT
TRBD1	.	TRBV11-2	TRBJ1-1	CASSSLTGMNTEAFF	TGTGCCAGCAGCTCCCTGACAGGGATGAACACTGAAGCTTTCTTT
.	.	TRBV29-1	TRBJ1-1	CSVSTGYTEAFF	TGCAGCGTCTCGACAGGCTACACTGAAGCTTTCTTT
TRBD1	.	TRBV11-2	TRBJ2-3	CASSSQGTDTQYF	TGTGCCAGCAGCTCACAGGGGACAGATACGCAGTATTTT
.	.	TRBV19	TRBJ1-4	CASSMGRGRTNEKLFF	TGTGCCAGTAGTATGGGGAGGGGTCGCACTAATGAAAAACTGTTTTTT
TRBD1	.	TRBV4-3	TRBJ1-2	CASSSTSGTGFGYTF	TGCGCCAGCAGCTCTACCTCGGGGACAGGGTTTGGCTACACCTTC
.	.	TRBV7-2	TRBJ2-1	CASSRGGPSYNEQFF	TGTGCCAGCAGCCGAGGGGGACCGAGCTACAATGAGCAGTTCTTC
TRBD1	.	TRBV5-4	TRBJ2-5	CASSLTGDLQETQYF	TGTGCCAGCAGCTTGACAGGGGACCTACAAGAGACCCAGTACTTC
.	.	TRBV4-2	TRBJ2-5	CASSQTGNGGRETQYF	TGTGCCAGCAGCCAAACAGGGAATGGAGGCCGAGAGACCCAGTACTTC
.	.	TRBV10-2	TRBJ2-7	CASSESTSEQYF	TGCGCCAGCAGTGAGTCGACATCCGAGCAGTACTTC
TRBD1	.	TRBV7-9	TRBJ2-2	CASTTTHGQGGELFF	TGTGCCAGCACCACTACACACGGACAGGGTGGGGAGCTGTTTTTT
TRBD1	.	TRBV5-1	TRBJ2-5	CASSLGGQGSETQYF	TGCGCCAGCAGCTTGGGGGGACAGGGTAGCGAGACCCAGTACTTC
.	.	TRBV7-9	TRBJ2-1	CASKGLSTYNEQFF	TGTGCCAGCAAGGGACTTTCAACCTACAATGAGCAGTTCTTC
.	.	TRBV4-1	TRBJ1-1	CASSQDQGKDTEAFF	TGCGCCAGCAGCCAAGATCAGGGGAAGGACACTGAAGCTTTCTTT
TRBD1	.	TRBV10-3	TRBJ1-1	CAIRTGGLAPEAFF	TGTGCCATCCGGACAGGGGGATTGGCCCCTGAAGCTTTCTTT
TRBD1	medium-sized	TRBV19	TRBJ1-4	CASRAGTGTEKLFF	TGTGCCAGTAGGGCCGGGACAGGCACGGAAAAACTGTTTTTT
.	.	TRBV11-2	TRBJ1-1	CASSSLPGLAEAFF	TGTGCCAGCAGCTCCCTACCCGGACTTGCTGAAGCTTTCTTT
.	.	TRBV2	TRBJ1-5	CASSSDRMQPQHF	TGTGCCAGCAGTTCGGACAGAATGCAGCCCCAGCATTTT
.	.	TRBV7-9	TRBJ2-5	CASSTYRERDGENQYF	TGTGCCAGCAGCACCTACCGGGAAAGGGATGGGGAGAACCAGTACTTC
.	.	TRBV7-2	TRBJ1-1	CASSLAKASVGTEAFF	TGTGCCAGCAGCTTAGCGAAGGCGAGCGTCGGCACTGAAGCTTTCTTT
.	.	TRBV28	TRBJ1-5	CASSPQRQGNQPQHF	TGTGCCAGCAGCCCTCAAAGGCAGGGCAATCAGCCCCAGCATTTT
.	.	TRBV2	TRBJ2-1	CASSESGFNEQFF	TGTGCCAGCAGTGAAAGCGGCTTCAATGAGCAGTTCTTC
.	.	TRBV19	TRBJ1-2	CASSTGVNYGYTF	TGTGCCAGTAGTACTGGAGTTAACTATGGCTACACCTTC
.	.	TRBV5-4	TRBJ2-7	CASSKQLSSYEQYF	TGTGCCAGCAGCAAACAATTAAGCTCCTACGAGCAGTACTTC
TRBD2	.	TRBV5-1	TRBJ2-7	CASSLGTRAYEQYF	TGCGCCAGCAGCTTAGGGACTAGAGCCTACGAGCAGTACTTC
.	.	TRBV10-1	TRBJ1-5	CASTPPGRSHQPQHF	TGCGCCAGCACTCCCCCGGGAAGGAGCCATCAGCCCCAGCATTTT
TRBD2	.	TRBV5-4	TRBJ2-3	CASSPGLATKDTQYF	TGTGCCAGCAGCCCGGGACTAGCGACGAAAGATACGCAGTATTTT